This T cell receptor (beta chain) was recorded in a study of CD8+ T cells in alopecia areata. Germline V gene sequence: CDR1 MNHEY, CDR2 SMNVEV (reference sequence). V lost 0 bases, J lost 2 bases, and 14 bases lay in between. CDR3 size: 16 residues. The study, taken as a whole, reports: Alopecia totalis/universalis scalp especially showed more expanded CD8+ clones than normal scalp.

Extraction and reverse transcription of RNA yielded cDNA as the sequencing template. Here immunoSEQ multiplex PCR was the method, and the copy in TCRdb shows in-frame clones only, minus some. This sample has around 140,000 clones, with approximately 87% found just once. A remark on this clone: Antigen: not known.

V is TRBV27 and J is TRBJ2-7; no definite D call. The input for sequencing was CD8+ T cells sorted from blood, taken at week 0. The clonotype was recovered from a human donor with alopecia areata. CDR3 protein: CASSLSLTLVPYEQYF. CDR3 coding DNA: TGTGCCAGCAGTTTATCCCTGACACTCGTTCCCTACGAGCAGTACTTC.